Sequencing of this T cell receptor beta chain was carried out in a study of blood T cell repertoires in COVID-19. Study-wide background: Samples of COVID-19 (acute and convalescent) were obtained from the United States, Italy and Spain. Sources were T cells, B-cell-depleted T cells, or PBMCs; the material itself was cDNA or gDNA.

V lost 8 bases to trimming and J lost 4 bases; unmatched junction nucleotides: 5. CDR3 length: 14 amino acids. CDR1 and CDR2 (germline): MDHEN, SYDVKM. How the authors handled the data: From reference gene primer amplification, estimates of nucleated cell counts were derived. Sequenced by immunoSEQ multiplex PCR; TCRdb stores in-frame clones only, minus some. V and J calls and clone size follow that table, whereas D and trimming were derived from the DNA. The data contain some 99,000 clones, less than 90% of them singletons. The chain carries TRBV28 and TRBJ1-6; 7 nucleotides agree with TRBD1. The sequence came from a woman between 55 and 75 years old with acute or convalescent COVID-19. Sequences were obtained from peripheral blood. In DNA, the CDR3 is TGTGCCAGCCGGGCAGGGGGATATAATTCACCCCTCCACTTT. Protein product: CASRAGGYNSPLHF.